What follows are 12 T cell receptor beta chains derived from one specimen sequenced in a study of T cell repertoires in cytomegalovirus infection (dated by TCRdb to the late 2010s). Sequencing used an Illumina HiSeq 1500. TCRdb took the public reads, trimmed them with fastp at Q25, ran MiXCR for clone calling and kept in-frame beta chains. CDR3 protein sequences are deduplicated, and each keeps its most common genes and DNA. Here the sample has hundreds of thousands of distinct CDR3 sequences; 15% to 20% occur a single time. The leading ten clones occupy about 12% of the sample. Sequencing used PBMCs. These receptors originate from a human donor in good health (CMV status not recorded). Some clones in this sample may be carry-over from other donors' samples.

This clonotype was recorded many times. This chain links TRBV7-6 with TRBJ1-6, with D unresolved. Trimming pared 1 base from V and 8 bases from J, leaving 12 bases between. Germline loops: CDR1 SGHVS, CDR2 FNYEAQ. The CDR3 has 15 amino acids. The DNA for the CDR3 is TGTGCCAGCAGCTTAGTAGTGGGCCCGGATTCACCCCTCCACTTT. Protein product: CASSLVVGPDSPLHF.

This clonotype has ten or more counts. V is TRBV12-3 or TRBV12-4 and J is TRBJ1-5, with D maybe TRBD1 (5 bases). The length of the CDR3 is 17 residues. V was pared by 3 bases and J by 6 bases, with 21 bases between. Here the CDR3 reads CASSLDGVGGGIQPQHF. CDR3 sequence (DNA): TGTGCCAGCAGTTTGGATGGGGTCGGGGGAGGTATTCAGCCCCAGCATTTT.

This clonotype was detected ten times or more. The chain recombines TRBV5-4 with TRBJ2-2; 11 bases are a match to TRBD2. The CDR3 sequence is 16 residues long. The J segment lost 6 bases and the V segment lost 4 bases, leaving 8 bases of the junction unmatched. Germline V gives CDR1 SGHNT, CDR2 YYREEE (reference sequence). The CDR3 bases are TGTGCCAGCAGCCCTGACCTAGCGGGGGGTCCCGGGGAGCTGTTTTTT. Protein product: CASSPDLAGGPGELFF.

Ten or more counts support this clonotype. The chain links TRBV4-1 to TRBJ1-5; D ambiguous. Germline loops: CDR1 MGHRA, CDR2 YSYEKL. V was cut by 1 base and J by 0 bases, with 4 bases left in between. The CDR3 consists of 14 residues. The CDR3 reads CASSQGYSNQPQHF. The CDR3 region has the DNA TGCGCCAGCAGCCAAGGCTATAGCAATCAGCCCCAGCATTTT.

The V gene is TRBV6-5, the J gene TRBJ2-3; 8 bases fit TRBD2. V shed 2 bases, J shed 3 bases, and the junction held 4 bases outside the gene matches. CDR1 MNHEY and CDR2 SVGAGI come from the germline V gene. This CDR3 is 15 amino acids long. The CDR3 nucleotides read TGTGCCAGCAGTTACGTAGCGGGGTCGACAGATACGCAGTATTTT. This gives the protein CASSYVAGSTDTQYF.

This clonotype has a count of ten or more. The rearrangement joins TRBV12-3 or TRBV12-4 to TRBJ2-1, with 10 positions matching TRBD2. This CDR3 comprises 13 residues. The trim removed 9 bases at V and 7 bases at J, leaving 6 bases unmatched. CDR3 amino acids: CASLPGLANEQFF. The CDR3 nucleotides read TGTGCCAGTCTCCCGGGACTAGCGAATGAGCAGTTCTTC.

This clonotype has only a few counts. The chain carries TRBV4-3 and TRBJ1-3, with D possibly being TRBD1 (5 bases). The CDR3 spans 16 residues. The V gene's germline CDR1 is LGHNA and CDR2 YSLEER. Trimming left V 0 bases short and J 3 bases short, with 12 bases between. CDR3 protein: CASSQEFSGSGNTIYF. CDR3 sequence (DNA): TGCGCCAGCAGCCAAGAATTTTCAGGGAGTGGAAACACCATATATTTT.

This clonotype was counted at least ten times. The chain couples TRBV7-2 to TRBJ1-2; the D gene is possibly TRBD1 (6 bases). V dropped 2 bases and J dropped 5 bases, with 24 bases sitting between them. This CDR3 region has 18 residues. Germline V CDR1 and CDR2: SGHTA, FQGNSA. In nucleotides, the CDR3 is TGTGCCAGCAGCTTATGGGCCGGTAACAGGGTTGGGGGATATGGCTACACCTTC. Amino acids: CASSLWAGNRVGGYGYTF.

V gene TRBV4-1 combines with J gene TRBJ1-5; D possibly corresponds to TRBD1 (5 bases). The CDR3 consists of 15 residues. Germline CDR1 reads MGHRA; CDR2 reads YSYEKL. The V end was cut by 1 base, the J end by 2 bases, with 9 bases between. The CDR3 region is CASSQGGGGNQPQHF. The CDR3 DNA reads TGCGCCAGCAGCCAAGGTGGGGGGGGCAATCAGCCCCAGCATTTT.

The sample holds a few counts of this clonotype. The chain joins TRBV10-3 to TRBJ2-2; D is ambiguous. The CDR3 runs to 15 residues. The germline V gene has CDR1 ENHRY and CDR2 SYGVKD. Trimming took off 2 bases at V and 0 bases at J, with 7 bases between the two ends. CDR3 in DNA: TGTGCCATCAGTGAGAGGGCAACGAACACCGGGGAGCTGTTTTTT. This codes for CAISERATNTGELFF.

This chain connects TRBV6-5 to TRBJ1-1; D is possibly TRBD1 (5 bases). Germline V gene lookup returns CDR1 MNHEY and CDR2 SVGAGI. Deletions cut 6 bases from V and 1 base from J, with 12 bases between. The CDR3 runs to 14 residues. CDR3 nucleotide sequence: TGTGCCAGCAGCCCCCCGACAGCGAACACTGAAGCTTTCTTT. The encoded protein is CASSPPTANTEAFF.

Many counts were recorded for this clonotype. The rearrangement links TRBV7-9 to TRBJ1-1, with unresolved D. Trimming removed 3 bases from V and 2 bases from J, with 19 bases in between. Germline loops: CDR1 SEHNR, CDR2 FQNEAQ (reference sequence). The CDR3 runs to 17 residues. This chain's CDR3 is CASSFSFQAPSNTEAFF. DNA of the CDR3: TGTGCCAGCAGCTTTAGTTTCCAGGCGCCTTCAAACACTGAAGCTTTCTTT.